The 10 T cell receptor beta chains given below trace back to one sample, sequenced in a study of T cell responses to AZD1222 COVID-19 vaccine. The table came from immunoSEQ multiplex PCR; TCRdb's copy has only in-frame clones and leaves some out. The data contain about 97,000 clones, around 89% of them singletons. The sequencing here drew on peripheral blood, taken on day 0 of AZD1222 vaccination. The receptor set was obtained from an adult in good health.

The chain carries TRBV2 and TRBJ2-1; 12 bases agree with TRBD2. V lost 5 bases and J lost 2; bases outside the gene matches: 1. This CDR3 is 15 amino acids long. Germline-derived CDR1 and CDR2 are SNHLY and FYNNEI. CDR3 in amino acids: CASSPSGRAYNEQFF. The DNA of the CDR3 is TGTGCCAGCAGTCCTAGCGGGAGGGCCTACAATGAGCAGTTCTTC. Looking up the rest from reference TRBV2 and TRBJ2-1 gives the full variable domain: EPEVTQTPSHQVTQMGQEVILRCVPISNHLYFYWYRQILGQKVEFLVSFYNNEISEKSEIFDDQFSVERPDGSNFTLKIRSTKLEDSAMYFCASSPSGRAYNEQFFGPGTRLTVL.

The V call is TRBV30, the J call TRBJ2-1, with TRBD2 matching 7 bases. The CDR3 is made up of 17 amino acids. With V trimmed by 0 bases and J by 3 bases, 11 bases remained unmatched. Germline CDR1 is GTSNPN and CDR2 is SVGIG (reference sequence). The chain's CDR3 is CAWSVRMAGDGYNEQFF. The CDR3 DNA sequence: TGTGCCTGGAGTGTACGGATGGCGGGAGATGGCTACAATGAGCAGTTCTTC.

V gene TRBV7-2 combines with J gene TRBJ2-5; D gene unclear. The CDR3 has 14 residues. Trimming shortened V by 2 bases and J by 0 bases, and 7 bases separated the two germline ends. From germline, CDR1 is SGHTA and CDR2 FQGNSA. CDR3 region: CASSLPPYQETQYF. The CDR3, as DNA: TGTGCCAGCAGCTTACCGCCGTACCAAGAGACCCAGTACTTC.

This CDR3 reads CATSDHKAGANEQFF. The CDR3 nucleotides are TGTGCCACCAGTGATCACAAAGCGGGAGCCAATGAGCAGTTCTTC. V is TRBV24-1 and J is TRBJ2-1, with TRBD2 identical over 8 bases. This CDR3 has 15 amino acids. Germline-derived CDR1 and CDR2 are KGHDR and SFDVKD. The junction had 6 bases not matched to a gene; V was cut back by 3 bases and J by 6 bases.

This chain joins TRBV21-1 and TRBJ2-7; the table assigns TRBD1, which was not confirmed against the DNA. TRBV21-1 is a listed pseudogene. CDR3 length equals 15 residues. The chain's CDR3 is CASSKDRQGYYEQYF. CDR3 DNA: TGTGCCAGCAGCAAAGATCGACAGGGATACTACGAGCAGTACTTC.

This clone has more than one count but fewer than ten. The rearrangement joins TRBV5-5 to TRBJ1-1; possibly TRBD1 for D (5 bases). The V end was cut by 6 bases, the J end by 8 bases, with 14 bases between. The CDR3 spans 12 residues. Germline V gene sequence: CDR1 SGHKS, CDR2 YYEKEE (reference sequence). CDR3 in DNA: TGTGCCAGCACCCTTGTTGGGGGGGAAGCTTTCTTT. This gives the protein CASTLVGGEAFF.

This clone was detected once. The gene calls are TRBV14 and TRBJ1-1; D is unresolved. Germline lookup yields CDR1 SGHDN and CDR2 FVKESK. CDR3 length: 15 residues. The V gene lost 4 bases and the J gene lost 0 bases, with 12 bases spanning the gap. CDR3 residues: CASSRATNLNTEAFF. CDR3 nucleotides: TGTGCCAGCAGCCGAGCGACAAATTTGAACACTGAAGCTTTCTTT.

The chain is built from TRBV5-1 and TRBJ2-7; D gene ambiguous. Germline CDR1 is SGHRS and CDR2 is YFSETQ. The CDR3 is 13 residues long. With 3 bases removed from V and 5 bases from J, the gap between germline ends came to 12 bases. The CDR3 region has the DNA TGCGCCAGCAGCTCGATGGATCGCCACGAGCAGTACTTC. This sequence encodes CASSSMDRHEQYF.

The V gene is TRBV7-3, the J gene TRBJ1-1; no reliable D call. The CDR3 extends over 13 amino acids. Trimming took off 9 bases at V and 4 bases at J, with 15 bases between the two ends. Per germline, CDR1 SGHTA and CDR2 FQGTGA. The CDR3 DNA reads as TGTGCCAGTCAATTCGCGAGTGGCACTGAAGCTTTCTTT. Encoded protein: CASQFASGTEAFF.

The J gene is TRBJ1-2, the V gene TRBV10-3; maybe TRBD1 (5 bases). Germline loops: CDR1 ENHRY, CDR2 SYGVKD. CDR3 length: 14 amino acids. V dropped 0 bases and J dropped 2 bases, with 7 bases sitting between them. The CDR3, as DNA: TGTGCCATCAGTGAGTCCCCAGGGAACTATGGCTACACCTTC. Translating it yields CAISESPGNYGYTF.